This TCR beta chain was recorded in a study of blood T cell repertoires in COVID-19. In its sample, this clone was seen a few times. Libraries were prepared by immunoSEQ multiplex PCR; TCRdb keeps only in-frame clonotypes and omits some of them. The sample lists 150,000 to 200,000 clones; 82% were seen once. The CDR3 contains 18 residues. This chain links TRBV21-1 with TRBJ2-7; TRBD2 reflects the table's D call only, with no check against the DNA. TRBV21-1 is assigned pseudogene status. The source is a woman in her 30s with acute or convalescent COVID-19. Material for sequencing was peripheral blood. The CDR3 loop is CASSKVVPIAGSSYEQYF. The CDR3 coding sequence is TGTGCCAGCAGCAAAGTCGTGCCCATAGCGGGGAGCTCCTACGAGCAGTACTTC.